The entry below gives a single T cell receptor (beta chain) sequence along with its context. The antigen remains undetermined. During its preparation, the TCRbeta library received unique molecular identifiers. TCRdb used MiXCR to reprocess the PCR reads, holding one entry per CDR3 protein. The data contain under 750,000 distinct CDR3 sequences, more than 20% of them singletons. The data originate from a study of T-cell reconstitution after alpha-beta-depleted transplantation in children. Findings of the study overall: A year had passed since transplant, and T-cell counts and diversity by then came mostly from newly produced T cells. Some patients' high day-60 TCRbeta diversity was traced to surviving recipient T cells and thymic progenitors. Where alpha-beta T cells came from about two months after transplant was reportedly several hundred expanded graft clones.

This TCR was sampled from a boy in the first two years of life who had a stem cell transplant for acute myeloid leukemia, so the T cells may come from the graft donor. The source material was PBMCs, mostly from graft donor cells, sampled 360 days after TCRalphabeta/CD19-depleted stem cell transplant.

CDR3 residues: CASSFSRATVYEQYF. In DNA form, the CDR3 reads TGTGCCAGCAGCTTCTCGAGGGCGACAGTCTACGAGCAGTACTTC. The chain combines TRBV7-2 with TRBJ2-7; D possibly uses TRBD1 or TRBD2 (5 bases each). Trimming took 3 bases from V and 3 from J, leaving 15 bases between them. This CDR3 contains 15 residues. Per the germline V gene, CDR1 is SGHTA and CDR2 is FQGNSA.